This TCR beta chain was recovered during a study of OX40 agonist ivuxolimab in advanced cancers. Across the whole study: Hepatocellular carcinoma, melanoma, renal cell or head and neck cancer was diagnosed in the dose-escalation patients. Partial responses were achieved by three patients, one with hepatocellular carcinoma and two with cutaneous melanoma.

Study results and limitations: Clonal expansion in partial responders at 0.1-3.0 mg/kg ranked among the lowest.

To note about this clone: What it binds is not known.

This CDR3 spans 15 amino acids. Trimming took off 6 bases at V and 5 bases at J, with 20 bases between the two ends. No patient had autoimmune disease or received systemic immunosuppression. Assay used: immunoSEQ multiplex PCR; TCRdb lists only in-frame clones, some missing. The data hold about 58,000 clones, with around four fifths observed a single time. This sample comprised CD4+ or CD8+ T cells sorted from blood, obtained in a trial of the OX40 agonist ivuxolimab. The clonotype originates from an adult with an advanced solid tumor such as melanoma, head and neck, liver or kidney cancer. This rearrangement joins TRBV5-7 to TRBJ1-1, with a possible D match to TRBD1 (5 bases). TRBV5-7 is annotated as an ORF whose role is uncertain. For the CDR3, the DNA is TGTGCCAGCACCGTGGGGCGACGGGGAAGGACTGAAGCTTTCTTT. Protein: CASTVGRRGRTEAFF.